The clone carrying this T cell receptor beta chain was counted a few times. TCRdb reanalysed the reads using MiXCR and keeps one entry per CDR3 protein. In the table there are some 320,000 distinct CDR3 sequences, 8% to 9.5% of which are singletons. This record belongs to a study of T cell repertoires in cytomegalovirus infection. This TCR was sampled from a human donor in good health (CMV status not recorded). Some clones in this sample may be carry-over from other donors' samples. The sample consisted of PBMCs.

CDR3 sequence reads: CASSARGFSGSTDTQYF. CDR3 nucleotides: TGTGCCAGCAGCGCCCGCGGCTTTAGCGGGAGCACAGATACGCAGTATTTT. The chain carries TRBV9 and TRBJ2-3; 7 bases are shared with TRBD2. CDR1 is SGDLS and CDR2 is YYNGEE in the germline V gene. CDR3 length: 17 amino acids. V shed 3 bases, J shed 0 bases, and the junction held 10 bases outside the gene matches.